This TCR beta chain was sequenced during a study of blood T cell repertoires in COVID-19. Study-level information: Two negative PCRs, clearance, or symptom resolution had been documented for recovered Cohort 3 donors.

Profiling relied on immunoSEQ multiplex PCR, and the TCRdb table lists in-frame clones only, not all of them. In the table there are over 110,000 clones, 75% to 90% of which are singletons. This CDR3 is built from 16 residues. The germline gives CDR1 MDHEN, CDR2 SYDVKM. Worth noting for this clone: One end of the junction varies from germline; a read error may be responsible.

The clonotype comes from a man aged 45-65 years in a cohort exposed to, infected with or recovered from COVID-19 (not recorded which). This sequence joins TRBV28 and TRBJ2-7; 10 bases line up with TRBD1. The sequencing sample was made of PBMCs or T cells enriched from blood (not recorded which). In nucleotides, the CDR3 is TGTGCCAGCTGTTTGGGGGTAGGGACAGGGGCGGGTGAGCAGTACTTC. This encodes CASCLGVGTGAGEQYF.